This record looks at one T cell receptor (beta chain) sequence and its context. The record originates from a study of blood T cell repertoires in COVID-19. Study-level background: Nucleic acid was either cDNA or gDNA, and it came from T cells, B-cell-depleted T cells, or PBMCs.

J gave up 2 bases and V 6 bases, and 15 bases lay outside the gene matches. CDR1 LGHDT and CDR2 YNNKEL come from the germline V gene (reference sequence). The CDR3 length is 17 residues. The data were produced by immunoSEQ multiplex PCR, yet TCRdb's version contains in-frame clones alone and is incomplete. The sample lists 52,000 or so clones, 86% occurring once. This rearrangement joins TRBV3-1 (or the pseudogene TRBV3-2) to TRBJ1-2, with 7 bases fitting TRBD1. The sample was peripheral blood. This clonotype originated in a human donor in a cohort sampled during active COVID-19. CDR3: CASRPRTGWGENYGYTF. The DNA for the CDR3 is TGTGCCAGCAGACCTCGGACAGGATGGGGGGAAAACTATGGCTACACCTTC.